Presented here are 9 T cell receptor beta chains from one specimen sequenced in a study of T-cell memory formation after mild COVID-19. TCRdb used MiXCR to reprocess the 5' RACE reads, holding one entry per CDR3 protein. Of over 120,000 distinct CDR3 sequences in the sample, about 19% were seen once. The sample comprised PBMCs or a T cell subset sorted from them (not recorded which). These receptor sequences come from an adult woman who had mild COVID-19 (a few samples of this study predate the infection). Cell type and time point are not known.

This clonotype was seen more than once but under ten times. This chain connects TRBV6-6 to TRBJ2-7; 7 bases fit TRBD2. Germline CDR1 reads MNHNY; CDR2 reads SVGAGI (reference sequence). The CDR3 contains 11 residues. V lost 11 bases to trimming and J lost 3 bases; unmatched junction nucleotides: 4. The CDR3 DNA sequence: TGTGCCCCCCGGGACTACTACGAGCAGTACTTC. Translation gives CAPRDYYEQYF.

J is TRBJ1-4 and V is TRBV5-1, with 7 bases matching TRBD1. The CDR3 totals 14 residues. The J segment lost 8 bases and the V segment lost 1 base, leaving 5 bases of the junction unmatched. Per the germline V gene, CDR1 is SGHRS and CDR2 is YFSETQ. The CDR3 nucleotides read TGCGCCAGCAGCTTGACAGGGGAACGAGAAAAACTGTTTTTT. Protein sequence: CASSLTGEREKLFF. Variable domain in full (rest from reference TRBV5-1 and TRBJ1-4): KAGVTQTPRYLIKTRGQQVTLSCSPISGHRSVSWYQQTPGQGLQFLFEYFSETQRNKGNFPGRFSGRQFSNSRSEMNVSTLELGDSALYLCASSLTGEREKLFFGSGTQLSVL.

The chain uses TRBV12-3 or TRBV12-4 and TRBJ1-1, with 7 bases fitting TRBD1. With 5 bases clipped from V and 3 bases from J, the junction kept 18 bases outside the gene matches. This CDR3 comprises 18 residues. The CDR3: CASSTHHRGVKPDTEAFF. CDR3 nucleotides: TGTGCCAGCAGTACACACCACAGGGGAGTAAAGCCGGACACTGAAGCTTTCTTT.

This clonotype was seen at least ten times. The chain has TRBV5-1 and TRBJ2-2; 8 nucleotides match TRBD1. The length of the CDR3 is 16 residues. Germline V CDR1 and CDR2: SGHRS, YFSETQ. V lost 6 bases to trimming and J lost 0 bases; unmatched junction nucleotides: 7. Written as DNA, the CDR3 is TGCGCCAGCAACTCTCCGGGACAGGCGAACACCGGGGAGCTGTTTTTT. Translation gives CASNSPGQANTGELFF.

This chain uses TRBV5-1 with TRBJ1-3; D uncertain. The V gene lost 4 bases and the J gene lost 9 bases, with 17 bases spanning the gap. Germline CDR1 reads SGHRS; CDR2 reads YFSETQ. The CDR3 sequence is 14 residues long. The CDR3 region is CASSLRSEASTIYF. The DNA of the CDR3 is TGCGCCAGCAGCCTCCGGTCTGAGGCCAGCACCATATATTTT. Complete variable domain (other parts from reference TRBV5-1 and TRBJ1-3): KAGVTQTPRYLIKTRGQQVTLSCSPISGHRSVSWYQQTPGQGLQFLFEYFSETQRNKGNFPGRFSGRQFSNSRSEMNVSTLELGDSALYLCASSLRSEASTIYFGEGSWLTVV.

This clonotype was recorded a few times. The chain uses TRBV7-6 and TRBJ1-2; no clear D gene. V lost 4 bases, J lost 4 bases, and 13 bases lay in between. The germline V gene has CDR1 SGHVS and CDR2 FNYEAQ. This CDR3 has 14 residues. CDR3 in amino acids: CASSYTLGPYGYTF. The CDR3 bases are TGTGCCAGCAGCTATACCCTCGGGCCCTATGGCTACACCTTC.

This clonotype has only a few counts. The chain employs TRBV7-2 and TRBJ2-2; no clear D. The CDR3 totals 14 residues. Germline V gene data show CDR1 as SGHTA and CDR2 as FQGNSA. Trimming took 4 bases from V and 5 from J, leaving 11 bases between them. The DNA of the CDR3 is TGTGCCAGCAGCTGGGGTATAGGGACCGGGGAGCTGTTTTTT. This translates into CASSWGIGTGELFF.

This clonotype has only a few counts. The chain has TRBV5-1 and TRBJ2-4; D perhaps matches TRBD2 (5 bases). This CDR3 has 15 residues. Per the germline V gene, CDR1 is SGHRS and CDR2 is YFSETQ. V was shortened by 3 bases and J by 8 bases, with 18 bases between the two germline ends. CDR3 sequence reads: CASSSLMRGKDIQYF. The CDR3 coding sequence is TGCGCCAGCAGCTCCCTAATGCGAGGGAAGGACATTCAGTACTTC.

DNA for the CDR3: TGTGCCAGCAGTTACTCCGGGATTCAAGGATACGAGCAGTACTTC. It encodes CASSYSGIQGYEQYF. The chain carries TRBV6-2 or TRBV6-3 and TRBJ2-7, with D perhaps matching TRBD2 (5 bases). This CDR3 spans 15 amino acids. Germline CDR1 and CDR2: MNHEY and SVGEGT. V lost 0 bases to trimming and J lost 4 bases, with 13 bases between them.